This T cell receptor beta chain originates from a study of T cell responses to AZD1222 COVID-19 vaccine. General study results and limits: Recipients of two AZD1222 doses showed rising Spike-specific TCR breadth and depth. Regions left unmutated in variants are reportedly the target of nearly half of spike-specific TCRs.

Losses at the gene ends were 3 bases for V and 0 bases for J; bases not matched to a gene: 3. CDR1 is LNHDA, CDR2 SQIVND, per germline (reference sequence). CDR3 size: 16 residues. Concerning this clone itself: The antigen remains undetermined.

Second-dose recipients at about 4 or about 12 weeks were treated as one pooled group. Using immunoSEQ multiplex PCR, the repertoire was profiled, and TCRdb retains in-frame clones only, with some absent. Of fewer than 110,000 clones detected, about 92% appear once; the ten largest clones hold under 10%. The TCR was taken from an adult who received the AZD1222 COVID-19 vaccine. The genes are TRBV19 and TRBJ2-3; 10 bases agree with TRBD2. Sample: peripheral blood, taken 28 days after the second AZD1222 dose. CDR3 sequence (DNA): TGTGCCAGTAGTATGCGTAGCGGGGGGAGCACAGATACGCAGTATTTT. It encodes CASSMRSGGSTDTQYF.